Listed here are 20 T cell receptor beta chains from one sample, sequenced in a study of T cells after posttransplantation cyclophosphamide. Cells defined as naive were viable CD3+CD4+ or CD3+CD8+ and CCR7+CD45RA+CD45RO-CD95-CD27+CD28+. Repertoires were generated with immunoSEQ multiplex PCR, while TCRdb's copy carries only in-frame clones and drops some. The table lists about 16,000 clones, around 94% of them singletons. The sequenced sample consisted of naive CD4+ T cells sorted from blood. The receptors originated from a woman between 50 and 59 years old in good health and a related stem cell transplant donor.

V is TRBV18 and J is TRBJ1-2; tentative D call: TRBD1 (6 bases). The ends were cut back, 0 bases at V and 4 bases at J, with 12 bases in the middle. Per the germline V gene, CDR1 is KGHSH and CDR2 is LQKENI. This CDR3 has 15 residues. The CDR3 here is CASSPPVGAGYGYTF. The CDR3, as DNA: TGTGCCAGCTCACCACCGGTGGGGGCTGGCTATGGCTACACCTTC.

J is TRBJ1-1 and V is TRBV19, with D possibly being TRBD1 (5 bases). The CDR3 loop spans 17 amino acids. Germline-derived CDR1 and CDR2 are LNHDA and SQIVND (reference sequence). V lost 3 bases and J 5 bases, leaving 22 bases between the germline ends. The CDR3 spells CASSMDRRQKGWTEAFF. The CDR3 DNA reads TGTGCCAGTAGTATGGACCGGAGACAGAAGGGATGGACTGAAGCTTTCTTT.

In its sample, this clone was seen a few times. The chain uses TRBV27 and TRBJ1-5, with unresolved D. V was clipped by 7 bases and J by 2 bases, with 6 bases between them. The V gene's germline CDR1 is MNHEY and CDR2 SMNVEV (reference sequence). This CDR3 contains 12 residues. For the CDR3, the DNA is TGTGCCAGCAAGGAGGGCAATCAGCCCCAGCATTTT. This gives the protein CASKEGNQPQHF.

This chain uses TRBV29-1 with TRBJ2-3, with D tentatively TRBD1 (6 bases). CDR3 length equals 15 residues. V was trimmed by 4 bases and J by 1 base, leaving 15 bases between them. The germline gives CDR1 SQVTM, CDR2 ANQGSEA. CDR3 loop: CSVGRQAGGTDTQYF. Written as DNA, the CDR3 is TGCAGCGTTGGTCGACAGGCCGGGGGCACAGATACGCAGTATTTT.

The J gene is TRBJ2-3, the V gene TRBV4-2; 15 positions match TRBD2. The J segment lost 1 base and the V segment lost 4 bases, leaving 9 bases of the junction unmatched. CDR3 size: 19 residues. Germline V gives CDR1 LGHNA, CDR2 YNFKEQ. The CDR3 DNA is TGTGCCAGCAGCCCCGTCGGACTAGCGGGAGGGGGGCGCACAGATACGCAGTATTTT. Encoded protein: CASSPVGLAGGGRTDTQYF.

Written as DNA, the CDR3 is TGCAGCGCCGTGACTTCGCTTGGGTCTGGCTACACCTTC. This translates into CSAVTSLGSGYTF. V gene TRBV29-1 combines with J gene TRBJ1-2; no reliable D call. V was cut by 7 bases and J by 7 bases, with 19 bases left in between. Germline-derived CDR1 and CDR2 are SQVTM and ANQGSEA. The CDR3 runs to 13 residues.

The chain links TRBV27 to TRBJ1-6; D unresolved. Trimming left V 7 bases short and J 8 bases short, with 15 bases between. The CDR3 loop spans 14 amino acids. Germline CDR1 MNHEY, CDR2 SMNVEV (reference sequence). This chain's CDR3 is CASTARENYSPLHF. In DNA, the CDR3 is TGTGCCAGCACCGCCCGGGAGAACTATTCACCCCTCCACTTT.

V usage is TRBV5-1 and J usage is TRBJ2-2; 8 bases line up with TRBD2. V trimming: 3 bases; J trimming: 3 bases; junction bases outside the gene matches: 4. The germline gives CDR1 SGHRS, CDR2 YFSETQ. The CDR3 is 15 residues long. DNA of the CDR3: TGCGCCAGCAGCTCTCAGCGGGAGTACACCGGGGAGCTGTTTTTT. This sequence encodes CASSSQREYTGELFF.

The DNA of the CDR3 is TGTGCCAGCAGCTTAACCCGCGGGCGGAGTTCCTACAATGAGCAGTTCTTC. Translation: CASSLTRGRSSYNEQFF. The chain employs TRBV7-3 and TRBJ2-1, with D tentatively TRBD2 (5 bases). CDR1 and CDR2 (germline): SGHTA, FQGTGA. Trimming took 0 bases from V and 1 from J, leaving 13 bases between them. The CDR3 spans 17 residues.

This clone was observed a single time. V gene TRBV7-3 combines with J gene TRBJ1-1; possibly TRBD1 for D (6 bases). This CDR3 contains 14 residues. V dropped 2 bases and J dropped 5 bases, with 12 bases sitting between them. The germline CDR1 and CDR2 sequences are SGHTA and FQGTGA. CDR3 nucleotide sequence: TGTGCCAGCAGCTTACGGGGGGCGCGTACTGAAGCTTTCTTT. Encoded protein: CASSLRGARTEAFF.

The CDR3 sequence: CASSLSLAGVGEQFF. CDR3 nucleotides: TGCGCCAGCAGCTTGAGTCTAGCGGGAGTGGGTGAGCAGTTCTTC. The J gene is TRBJ2-1, the V gene TRBV5-1; 10 nucleotides line up with TRBD2. This CDR3 region has 15 residues. V lost 1 base and J lost 9; bases outside the gene matches: 7. From germline, CDR1 is SGHRS and CDR2 YFSETQ.

V is TRBV28 and J is TRBJ1-5; tentative D call: TRBD1 (5 bases). The CDR3 totals 11 residues. Per germline, CDR1 MDHEN and CDR2 SYDVKM. The V end lost 6 bases, the J end lost 8 bases, and 8 bases lay between the germline ends. As DNA, the CDR3 is TGTGCCAGCAGAGGAGGGGAGCCCCAGCATTTT. Translating gives CASRGGEPQHF.

The chain links TRBV13 to TRBJ2-5; D gene ambiguous. Germline V lookup: CDR1 PRHDT, CDR2 FYEKMQ (reference sequence). There are 15 residues in the CDR3. Trimming pared 3 bases from V and 1 base from J, leaving 12 bases between. For the CDR3, the DNA is TGTGCCAGCAGCTTCGATCGACAAATCCAAGAGACCCAGTACTTC. Protein: CASSFDRQIQETQYF.

The chain recombines TRBV18 with TRBJ1-5; possible D gene TRBD1, 6 bases. The CDR3 is 13 residues long. Trimming shortened V by 3 bases and J by 5 bases, and 8 bases separated the two germline ends. Germline V gene lookup returns CDR1 KGHSH and CDR2 LQKENI. The CDR3: CASSPQGYQPQHF. The CDR3 DNA follows: TGTGCCAGCTCACCCCAGGGGTATCAGCCCCAGCATTTT.

The chain couples TRBV5-1 to TRBJ2-5, with TRBD2 matching 9 bases. With V trimmed by 3 bases and J by 2 bases, 8 bases remained unmatched. The CDR3 is 16 amino acids. The germline V gene encodes CDR1 SGHRS and CDR2 YFSETQ. This chain's CDR3 is CASSSLTTSGQETQYF. The CDR3 coding sequence is TGCGCCAGCAGCTCCTTAACTACTAGCGGGCAAGAGACCCAGTACTTC.

This clone occurred once. The chain uses TRBV7-8 and TRBJ1-2; 7 bases align to TRBD1. CDR1 is SGHVS, CDR2 FQNEAQ, per germline. CDR3 size: 13 residues. After removal of 4 bases from V and 8 bases from J, the junction contained 7 bases not matched to a gene. This chain's CDR3 is CASSSDRDGGYTF. CDR3 in DNA: TGTGCCAGCAGCTCCGACAGGGATGGCGGCTACACCTTC.

As DNA, the CDR3 is TGTGCCAGCAGCGTAGGGGTACAGTACCAAGAGACCCAGTACTTC. The encoded protein is CASSVGVQYQETQYF. V gene TRBV9 combines with J gene TRBJ2-5, with D uncertain. The CDR3 covers 15 residues. The V end was cut by 0 bases, the J end by 0 bases, with 9 bases between. Germline CDR1 and CDR2: SGDLS and YYNGEE.

V and J are TRBV6-1 and TRBJ2-1; 10 bases agree with TRBD2. The CDR3 has 14 amino acids. CDR1 MNHNS and CDR2 SASEGT come from the germline V gene. Trimming cost V 6 bases and J 9 bases; bases outside gene matches: 8. The DNA of the CDR3 is TGTGCCAGCAGATCAGCGGGAGGGCATGCTGAGCAGTTCTTC. Amino acid sequence: CASRSAGGHAEQFF.

The J gene is TRBJ1-2, the V gene TRBV10-3; no definite D call. Trimming cost V 5 bases and J 6 bases, with 19 bases left between them. The germline CDR1 and CDR2 sequences are ENHRY and SYGVKD. CDR3 size: 15 residues. The CDR3 bases are TGTGCCATCAGTAGCAGCCGGGAGGCAGGAAATGGCTACACCTTC. It yields the protein CAISSSREAGNGYTF.

The gene calls are TRBV5-1 and TRBJ2-5; TRBD2 aligns across 10 bases. The end of the DNA aligns better with TRBJ2-7, so the J call may be wrong. This CDR3 has 19 residues. CDR1 and CDR2 (germline): SGHRS, YFSETQ. The CDR3 sequence: CASSLDRASTSGNSYEQYF. In DNA form, the CDR3 reads TGCGCCAGCAGCTTGGATAGGGCGTCTACTAGCGGGAATTCCTACGAGCAGTACTTC.